This passage covers 30 T cell receptor beta chains from one sample sequenced in a study of CD8+ T cells in alopecia areata. cDNA serving as the sequencing template came from extracted, reverse transcribed RNA. TCRdb keeps only in-frame clones here, not all; method: immunoSEQ multiplex PCR. The sample contains roughly 220,000 clones, more than 60% of which appear only once. Treatment given: oral pan-JAK inhibitor, 5-10 mg twice daily. This material consisted of CD4+ T cells sorted from blood, taken at approximately week 45, from a patient treated with tofacitinib. The receptors stem from a human donor with alopecia areata.

This CDR3 reads CASSWGTLGARVKLFF. CDR3 coding DNA: TGTGCCAGCAGCTGGGGTACGTTGGGCGCCAGGGTGAAGCTGTTTTTT. The chain joins TRBV5-6 to TRBJ2-2; maybe TRBD1 (5 bases). Germline V lookup: CDR1 SGHDT, CDR2 YYEEEE. The CDR3 spans 16 residues. Trimming pared 3 bases from V and 12 bases from J, leaving 24 bases between.

The V and J genes are TRBV9 and TRBJ2-7; D perhaps matches TRBD2 (5 bases). Germline V gene data show CDR1 as SGDLS and CDR2 as YYNGEE. Deletions cut 4 bases from V and 2 bases from J, with 16 bases between. The CDR3 consists of 15 residues. CDR3 coding DNA: TGTGCCAGCAGCCCCGACTACTCAGCGGCCTACGAGCAGTACTTC. It yields the protein CASSPDYSAAYEQYF.

The chain recombines TRBV10-3 with TRBJ1-6; 8 positions agree with TRBD1. This CDR3 is 13 amino acids long. V lost 6 bases and J lost 8; bases outside the gene matches: 3. Germline lookup yields CDR1 ENHRY and CDR2 SYGVKD. CDR3 residues: CAIRSDRDSPLHF. CDR3 DNA: TGTGCCATCAGATCGGACAGGGATTCACCCCTCCACTTT.

The chain combines TRBV20-1 with TRBJ2-1; the match to TRBD2 covers 7 bases. Germline CDR1 and CDR2: DFQATT and SNEGSKA (reference sequence). The CDR3 totals 11 residues. After removal of 2 bases from V and 15 bases from J, the junction contained 7 bases not matched to a gene. The CDR3 nucleotides are TGCAGTGCTAGATCACCGGGACTACCGTTCTTC. The encoded protein is CSARSPGLPFF.

This clone showed up just a few times. The chain combines TRBV29-1 with TRBJ2-5; D remains unclear. The germline V gene has CDR1 SQVTM and CDR2 ANQGSEA. The CDR3 covers 14 residues. The V end lost 2 bases, the J end lost 5 bases, and 15 bases lay between the germline ends. This chain's CDR3 is CSVEKLGFWETQYF. The CDR3, as DNA: TGCAGCGTTGAAAAGCTCGGGTTTTGGGAGACCCAGTACTTC.

V is TRBV9 and J is TRBJ1-2; D is possibly TRBD1 (5 bases). The V gene lost 0 bases and the J gene lost 6 bases, with 12 bases spanning the gap. The CDR3 length is 14 residues. Germline assignment: CDR1 SGDLS and CDR2 YYNGEE. The CDR3 is CASSVGDDRNGYTF. CDR3 in DNA: TGTGCCAGCAGCGTAGGGGACGATCGGAATGGCTACACCTTC.

Here the CDR3 DNA reads TGCAGCGTTGAAGACCCCGGACTAGCCTCAGATACGCAGTATTTT. The encoded protein is CSVEDPGLASDTQYF. This sequence joins TRBV29-1 and TRBJ2-3, with 8 bases fitting TRBD2. Germline CDR1 SQVTM, CDR2 ANQGSEA. The CDR3 loop spans 15 amino acids. Trimming took 0 bases from V and 4 from J; bases not matched to a gene: 6.

This clone was seen a handful of times. The rearrangement links TRBV6-6 to TRBJ2-7, with D perhaps TRBD1 or TRBD2 (5 bases each). This CDR3 contains 14 residues. Germline V CDR1 and CDR2: MNHNY, SVGAGI (reference sequence). V lost 6 bases and J lost 7, with 19 bases in between. The CDR3 DNA is TGTGCCAGCAGCCCCACCCGGGGCAGGAATGAGCAGTACTTC. This sequence encodes CASSPTRGRNEQYF.

The chain uses TRBV5-1 and TRBJ2-7, with TRBD1 matching 8 bases. This CDR3 has 15 residues. With 3 bases clipped from V and 0 bases from J, the junction kept 5 bases outside the gene matches. Germline V gene lookup returns CDR1 SGHRS and CDR2 YFSETQ. CDR3 nucleotide sequence: TGCGCCAGCAGCTGGGGACAGGACCACTCCTACGAGCAGTACTTC. It encodes CASSWGQDHSYEQYF.

V and J are TRBV10-3 and TRBJ2-1, with 7 bases that match TRBD1. Germline CDR1 and CDR2: ENHRY and SYGVKD. CDR3 size: 15 residues. V dropped 6 bases and J dropped 6; count of bases not matched to a gene: 11. The CDR3 protein is CAIRGQTKVFNEQFF. Written as DNA, the CDR3 is TGTGCCATCAGGGGACAGACGAAGGTCTTCAATGAGCAGTTCTTC.

The rearrangement links TRBV9 to TRBJ1-1, with 10 bases identical to TRBD1. Germline V gives CDR1 SGDLS, CDR2 YYNGEE. With V trimmed by 3 bases and J by 7 bases, 3 bases remained unmatched. This CDR3 region has 13 residues. CDR3 sequence: CASSGTGGGEAFF. CDR3 nucleotide sequence: TGTGCCAGCAGCGGGACAGGGGGAGGTGAAGCTTTCTTT.

The CDR3 reads CASNLRSGAEAFF. The CDR3 coding sequence is TGTGCCAGCAACCTGAGGAGCGGAGCTGAAGCTTTCTTT. This chain links TRBV11-1 with TRBJ1-1; D not resolved. The germline V gene encodes CDR1 SGHAT and CDR2 FQDESV (reference sequence). The V end was cut by 7 bases, the J end by 6 bases, with 15 bases between. The CDR3 is made up of 13 amino acids.

V and J are TRBV6-5 and TRBJ1-1; D perhaps matches TRBD1 (5 bases). Germline V CDR1 and CDR2: MNHEY, SVGAGI. The V gene lost 5 bases and the J gene lost 2 bases, with 15 bases spanning the gap. This CDR3 is 15 amino acids long. In nucleotides, the CDR3 is TGTGCCAGCAGTACCCCAACAGGACTCAACACTGAAGCTTTCTTT. Translated, it gives CASSTPTGLNTEAFF.

The chain uses TRBV29-1 and TRBJ2-7, with D maybe TRBD1 (6 bases). CDR3 length: 14 residues. Trimming stripped 7 bases from V and 4 bases from J, with 20 bases between. The germline gives CDR1 SQVTM, CDR2 ANQGSEA. The CDR3 reads CSAQDRSASYEQYF. CDR3 sequence (DNA): TGCAGCGCACAAGACAGGAGCGCTTCTTACGAGCAGTACTTC.

This clone was detected only a few times. The chain links TRBV6-5 to TRBJ1-2; D is ambiguous. In germline, CDR1 is MNHEY, CDR2 SVGAGI. This CDR3 is built from 14 residues. V was clipped by 8 bases and J by 5 bases, with 18 bases between them. In DNA, the CDR3 is TGTGCCAGCTCCCGGCTCGCAGTGAAGTATGGCTACACCTTC. This codes for CASSRLAVKYGYTF.

The J gene is TRBJ1-6, the V gene TRBV25-1, with TRBD1 as a possible D gene (5 bases). The V gene lost 6 bases and the J gene lost 11 bases, with 11 bases spanning the gap. CDR3 size: 12 residues. The V gene's germline CDR1 is MGHDK and CDR2 SYGVNS. CDR3 protein: CASRRGGAPLHF. The CDR3 region has the DNA TGTGCCAGCAGGAGGGGAGGGGCACCCCTCCACTTT.

This clone appeared once. The rearrangement links TRBV29-1 to TRBJ1-2, with D unresolved. V was pared by 5 bases and J by 5 bases, with 9 bases between. The CDR3 contains 11 residues. CDR1 and CDR2 from the germline V gene are SQVTM and ANQGSEA. In DNA, the CDR3 is TGCAGCGTTCCCGAGAATTATGGCTACACCTTC. Translation gives CSVPENYGYTF. Filled out from reference TRBV29-1 and TRBJ1-2, the complete variable domain reads SAVISQKPSRDICQRGTSLTIQCQVDSQVTMMFWYRQQPGQSLTLIATANQGSEATYESGFVIDKFPISRPNLTFSTLTVSNMSPEDSSIYLCSVPENYGYTFGSGTRLTVV.

The chain combines TRBV30 with TRBJ1-1, with D possibly TRBD1 on 5 matching bases. Germline-derived CDR1 and CDR2 are GTSNPN and SVGIG (reference sequence). This CDR3 has 11 residues. Trimming removed 1 base at V and 10 bases at J, with 10 bases between. For the CDR3, the DNA is TGTGCCTGGAGTGGGGACTTAGGAGCTTTCTTT. This gives the protein CAWSGDLGAFF.

This clone was seen only a few times. The chain carries TRBV11-2 and TRBJ1-6, with 9 positions matching TRBD1. V lost 5 bases and J lost 9; bases outside the gene matches: 5. CDR3 size: 14 residues. The germline CDR1 and CDR2 sequences are SGHAT and FQNNGV. The CDR3 is CASSNTGGVSPLHF. In DNA form, the CDR3 reads TGTGCCAGCAGCAACACAGGGGGCGTTTCACCCCTCCACTTT.

The genes are TRBV7-2 and TRBJ2-7; 8 nucleotides line up with TRBD2. Unmatched junction bases numbered 16, after V lost 7 bases and J lost 5 bases. The CDR3 totals 16 residues. Per germline, CDR1 SGHTA and CDR2 FQGNSA. The chain's CDR3 is CASTHLGVAGIHEQYF. Here the CDR3 DNA reads TGTGCCAGCACCCACCTTGGAGTAGCGGGGATCCACGAGCAGTACTTC.

This chain connects TRBV29-1 to TRBJ1-2; weak D call: TRBD1 (5 bases). The CDR3 loop spans 13 amino acids. The germline V gene encodes CDR1 SQVTM and CDR2 ANQGSEA. The germline V and J ends were trimmed by 4 bases and 3 bases, with 12 bases remaining between them. CDR3 bases: TGCAGCGTTGGTGGTCTGGGGGACTATGGCTACACCTTC. Translating it yields CSVGGLGDYGYTF.

The V and J genes are TRBV2 and TRBJ1-1; D possibly corresponds to TRBD1 (6 bases). Germline V CDR1 and CDR2: SNHLY, FYNNEI. V lost 1 base and J 4 bases, leaving 10 bases between the germline ends. The CDR3 has 14 amino acids. The CDR3 loop reads CASSEVRGPTEAFF. In DNA form, the CDR3 reads TGTGCCAGCAGTGAAGTCCGGGGGCCCACTGAAGCTTTCTTT.

This clone was seen a few times. The DNA of the CDR3 is TGTGCCAGCAGCTTATTGCCTTACGAGCAGTACTTC. This encodes CASSLLPYEQYF. This chain uses TRBV7-2 with TRBJ2-7; D ambiguous. Trimming cost V 2 bases and J 4 bases, with 6 bases left between them. Germline V gene lookup returns CDR1 SGHTA and CDR2 FQGNSA. This CDR3 region has 12 residues.

The V call is TRBV19, the J call TRBJ1-1; no clear D gene. From germline, CDR1 is LNHDA and CDR2 SQIVND (reference sequence). This CDR3 has 10 residues. The ends were cut back, 6 bases at V and 5 bases at J, with 4 bases in the middle. DNA for the CDR3: TGTGCCAGTAGATCGACTGAAGCTTTCTTT. Residues: CASRSTEAFF.

This clone occurred a few times. CDR3 nucleotides: TGCGCCAGCAGCTTGGACCCTGGACAGCCCCAGCATTTT. Residues: CASSLDPGQPQHF. The V call is TRBV5-1, the J call TRBJ1-5; D not resolved. CDR1 is SGHRS, CDR2 YFSETQ, per germline. This CDR3 contains 13 residues. Trimming pared 0 bases from V and 7 bases from J, leaving 8 bases between. Full variable domain (remainder filled in from reference TRBV5-1 and TRBJ1-5): KAGVTQTPRYLIKTRGQQVTLSCSPISGHRSVSWYQQTPGQGLQFLFEYFSETQRNKGNFPGRFSGRQFSNSRSEMNVSTLELGDSALYLCASSLDPGQPQHFGDGTRLSIL.

This clone has only a few counts. The V gene is TRBV10-3, the J gene TRBJ1-1; D ambiguous. The CDR3 totals 14 residues. Trimming removed 2 bases at V and 4 bases at J, with 11 bases between. Germline CDR1 and CDR2: ENHRY and SYGVKD. The CDR3 loop is CAISEVHSSTEAFF. The CDR3 bases are TGTGCCATCAGTGAGGTGCACAGTTCCACTGAAGCTTTCTTT.

This clone showed up just a few times. This chain joins TRBV14 and TRBJ2-1; 7 bases fit TRBD2. The germline V gene has CDR1 SGHDN and CDR2 FVKESK. The CDR3 sequence is 16 residues long. V dropped 2 bases and J dropped 4; count of bases not matched to a gene: 8. For the CDR3, the DNA is TGTGCCAGCAGCCAACAAGGGCTAGCGGCTTACAATGAGCAGTTCTTC. The encoded protein is CASSQQGLAAYNEQFF.

The chain couples TRBV6-1 to TRBJ2-3; TRBD2 matches 10 bases. V lost 8 bases and J lost 1; bases outside the gene matches: 0. The germline V gene encodes CDR1 MNHNS and CDR2 SASEGT. The CDR3 is 13 residues long. CDR3 residues: CASGTSGTDTQYF. The CDR3 coding sequence is TGTGCCAGCGGGACTAGCGGCACAGATACGCAGTATTTT.

This clone showed up just once. V usage is TRBV4-3 and J usage is TRBJ2-3; D not certain. Germline CDR1 reads LGHNA; CDR2 reads YSLEER. Trimming pared 0 bases from V and 2 bases from J, leaving 9 bases between. The CDR3 is 15 amino acids. In DNA, the CDR3 is TGCGCCAGCAGCCAAGACCCACAATCCACAGATACGCAGTATTTT. It encodes CASSQDPQSTDTQYF.

The V and J genes are TRBV30 and TRBJ1-4; D gene uncertain. Germline V gene data show CDR1 as GTSNPN and CDR2 as SVGIG (reference sequence). The CDR3 runs 16 residues. Between the trimmed V and J ends, which lost 2 bases and 7 bases, there was a span of 20 bases. Here the CDR3 DNA reads TGTGCCTGGAGTTCCCCCTCACAGATGCGGGGTGAAAAACTGTTTTTT. It encodes CAWSSPSQMRGEKLFF. Combining the CDR3 with reference TRBV30 and TRBJ1-4 gives the whole variable domain SQTIHQWPATLVQPVGSPLSLECTVEGTSNPNLYWYRQAAGRGLQLLFYSVGIGQISSEVPQNLSASRPQDRQFILSSKKLLLSDSGFYLCAWSSPSQMRGEKLFFGSGTQLSVL.